The next 11 T cell receptor beta chains were all read from a single sample in a study of control samples from healthy donors and cancer patients. Profiled with immunoSEQ multiplex PCR; TCRdb holds only in-frame clones, not every one. Here the sample spans some 95,000 clones, just under 95% being singletons. The material sequenced was blood. These receptor sequences come from a human donor in good health. The donor label of this sample is uncertain.

This clone was seen only once. The rearrangement links TRBV15 to TRBJ2-5, with 8 nucleotides matching TRBD1. V was clipped by 2 bases and J by 5 bases; unmatched bases: 13. This CDR3 region has 17 residues. Germline V gives CDR1 LNHNV, CDR2 YYDKDF (reference sequence). In nucleotides, the CDR3 is TGTGCCACCAGCAGATCCGGGAGACAGGGGATGAGGGAGACCCAGTACTTC. Its translation: CATSRSGRQGMRETQYF.

This clone was recorded a few times. The chain has TRBV5-8 and TRBJ1-4, with 9 bases matching TRBD1. Losses at the gene ends were 8 bases for V and 8 bases for J; bases not matched to a gene: 4. Per the germline V gene, CDR1 is SGHTS and CDR2 is YDEGEE. The length of the CDR3 is 12 residues. For the CDR3, the DNA is TGTGCCAGTGGGACAGGGAGAGAAAAACTGTTTTTT. It is translated as CASGTGREKLFF.

The chain employs TRBV19 and TRBJ1-4; a weak D match, TRBD1 (5 bases). The CDR3 covers 14 residues. Deletions cut 3 bases from V and 5 bases from J, with 10 bases between. The germline V gene has CDR1 LNHDA and CDR2 SQIVND (reference sequence). In DNA form, the CDR3 reads TGTGCCAGTAGTATTCGGGGGGTCAATGAAAAACTGTTTTTT. Translating gives CASSIRGVNEKLFF.

V and J are TRBV24-1 and TRBJ2-2, with D hard to call. The CDR3 has 13 amino acids. Germline assignment: CDR1 KGHDR and CDR2 SFDVKD. V lost 4 bases, J lost 3 bases, and 5 bases lay in between. CDR3 nucleotide sequence: TGTGCCACCAGTGAACCCGACACCGGGGAGCTGTTTTTT. Residues: CATSEPDTGELFF.

This clone was counted only a few times. The rearrangement uses TRBV5-1 and TRBJ1-6, with 7 bases identical to TRBD1. The CDR3 is 18 residues long. V gave up 3 bases and J gave up 3 bases; unmatched junction bases: 12. The V gene's germline CDR1 is SGHRS and CDR2 YFSETQ. The CDR3 is CASSSAESGTVYNSPLHF. CDR3 in DNA: TGCGCCAGCAGCTCCGCAGAGTCCGGGACAGTCTATAATTCACCCCTCCACTTT.

The genes are TRBV5-1 and TRBJ2-2; D could derive from TRBD1 or TRBD2 (6 bases each). V was pared by 0 bases and J by 0 bases, with 12 bases between. The CDR3 length is 17 residues. CDR1 and CDR2 (germline): SGHRS, YFSETQ. CDR3 DNA sequence: TGCGCCAGCAGCTTGGCCTTGAGGGGGGCGAACACCGGGGAGCTGTTTTTT. This codes for CASSLALRGANTGELFF.

The CDR3 DNA sequence: TGTGCCAGCAGCATACTCCCGGACGGGAACACTGAAGCTTTCTTT. Its protein is CASSILPDGNTEAFF. The chain uses TRBV7-9 and TRBJ1-1; unclear D gene. Germline lookup yields CDR1 SEHNR and CDR2 FQNEAQ (reference sequence). This CDR3 spans 15 amino acids. V was shortened by 5 bases and J by 1 base, with 14 bases between the two germline ends.

The CDR3 region is CASRGTGRSYGYTF. In DNA, the CDR3 is TGTGCCAGCAGGGGTACCGGACGGTCCTATGGCTACACCTTC. This chain joins TRBV3-1 (or the pseudogene TRBV3-2) and TRBJ1-2, with D hard to call. In germline, CDR1 is LGHDT, CDR2 YNNKEL (reference sequence). The CDR3 extends over 14 amino acids. Trimming removed 6 bases from V and 4 bases from J, with 15 bases in between.

V gene TRBV19 combines with J gene TRBJ2-7; D remains unclear. This CDR3 has 13 amino acids. CDR1 and CDR2 (germline): LNHDA, SQIVND (reference sequence). V was shortened by 3 bases and J by 0 bases, with 6 bases between the two germline ends. CDR3 amino acids: CASSIMNSYEQYF. CDR3 DNA: TGTGCCAGTAGTATTATGAACTCCTACGAGCAGTACTTC.

Regarding this clone: At one end the junction does not follow the germline gene, possibly because of a read error. Other DNA variants within this sample encode the same CDR3. This chain connects TRBV6-5 to TRBJ2-2, with a possible D match to TRBD1 (6 bases). Germline V gene data show CDR1 as MNHEY and CDR2 as SVGAGI. The CDR3 runs to 13 residues. Here the CDR3 DNA reads TGCGCCAGCAGTATGGACAGAACCGGGGAGCTGTTTTTT. As protein: CASSMDRTGELFF.

Of note for this clone: At one end the junction does not follow the germline gene, possibly because of a read error. This sample also contains other DNA sequences that code for the same CDR3. The chain uses TRBV12-3 or TRBV12-4 and TRBJ1-2; D gene ambiguous. CDR3 length: 13 amino acids. The CDR3 is CASSGQRAYGYTF. The CDR3 region has the DNA TGTGCCAGCAGTGGGCAGCGAGCCTATGGCTACACCTTT.